One and the same sample provided the 17 T cell receptor beta chains below, sequenced in a study of type 1 regulatory T cells. Using its own MiXCR run on the reads, TCRdb lists one record per CDR3 protein. The profile shows some 100,000 distinct CDR3 sequences, roughly 31% of them singletons. Sequenced sample: CD4+ T cells, either the whole sample or a sorted fraction (not recorded which). The origin of the receptors is a human donor in good health.

The J gene is TRBJ2-2, the V gene TRBV6-2 or TRBV6-3; no clear D gene. CDR1 and CDR2 (germline): MNHEY, SVGEGT. V shed 8 bases and J shed 6 bases, with 16 bases lying between them. This CDR3 contains 14 residues. CDR3 in amino acids: CASLQVPTSGELFF. DNA of the CDR3: TGTGCCAGCTTGCAGGTCCCCACGTCCGGGGAGCTGTTTTTT.

This clonotype was picked up a small number of times. The rearrangement joins TRBV5-8 to TRBJ2-1; D gene unclear. Trimming cost V 2 bases and J 7 bases, with 7 bases left between them. CDR3 length equals 12 residues. Per germline, CDR1 SGHTS and CDR2 YDEGEE. CDR3 protein: CASSFRRNEQFF. CDR3 nucleotide sequence: TGTGCCAGCAGCTTCCGGCGGAATGAGCAGTTCTTC. Looking up the rest from reference TRBV5-8 and TRBJ2-1 gives the full variable domain: EAGVTQSPTHLIKTRGQQATLRCSPISGHTSVYWYQQALGLGLQFLLWYDEGEERNRGNFPPRFSGRQFPNYSSELNVNALELEDSALYLCASSFRRNEQFFGPGTRLTVL.

This rearrangement joins TRBV24-1 to TRBJ2-2, with D maybe TRBD2 (5 bases). V was pared by 3 bases and J by 0 bases, with 10 bases between. This CDR3 has 16 amino acids. The V gene's germline CDR1 is KGHDR and CDR2 SFDVKD. This CDR3 is CATSDRGNPNTGELFF. CDR3 in DNA: TGTGCCACCAGTGATCGAGGGAACCCGAACACCGGGGAGCTGTTTTTT.

The genes are TRBV20-1 and TRBJ2-3; a weak D match, TRBD2 (6 bases). The CDR3 runs 12 residues. V was clipped by 8 bases and J by 2 bases, with 11 bases between them. Germline loops: CDR1 DFQATT, CDR2 SNEGSKA (reference sequence). The CDR3 DNA sequence: TGCAGTCCCACGGGGGTCACAGATACGCAGTATTTT. Amino acids: CSPTGVTDTQYF.

This clonotype was seen a few times. The chain links TRBV4-3 to TRBJ2-1, with D maybe TRBD2 (6 bases). The CDR3 spans 15 residues. Trimming removed 0 bases at V and 7 bases at J, with 13 bases between. Germline V gene sequence: CDR1 LGHNA, CDR2 YSLEER. The CDR3 region is CASSQDWGRSNEQFF. In DNA, the CDR3 is TGCGCCAGCAGCCAAGATTGGGGGAGGTCGAATGAGCAGTTCTTC.

The rearrangement joins TRBV3-1 to TRBJ2-3; D possibly uses TRBD1 or TRBD2 (5 bases each). The germline CDR1 and CDR2 sequences are LGHDT and YNNKEL (reference sequence). The CDR3 is 14 amino acids. V was shortened by 5 bases and J by 2 bases, with 11 bases between the two germline ends. DNA for the CDR3: TGTGCCAGCAGCTCCCGGGACCCCACAGATACGCAGTATTTT. It specifies CASSSRDPTDTQYF.

This clonotype has a handful of counts. The chain combines TRBV20-1 with TRBJ2-7; D may be TRBD1 or TRBD2 (5 bases each). The germline V gene has CDR1 DFQATT and CDR2 SNEGSKA (reference sequence). The CDR3 contains 13 residues. The V and J ends lost 6 bases and 4 bases respectively, with 16 bases between them. CDR3 in amino acids: CSATLPGPYEQYF. CDR3 coding DNA: TGCAGTGCCACTCTTCCGGGACCTTACGAGCAGTACTTC.

The DNA of the CDR3 is TGTGCCAGCAGCCGACCAACTCCTTACAATGAGCAGTTCTTC. Encoded protein: CASSRPTPYNEQFF. This chain links TRBV7-2 with TRBJ2-1, with no clear D. CDR1 SGHTA and CDR2 FQGNSA come from the germline V gene. Trimming took 5 bases from V and 4 from J, leaving 12 bases between them. The CDR3 sequence is 14 residues long.

This chain links TRBV3-1 with TRBJ2-1; D perhaps matches TRBD1 (5 bases). The CDR3 covers 14 residues. Germline CDR1 reads LGHDT; CDR2 reads YNNKEL (reference sequence). The germline V and J ends were trimmed by 8 bases and 1 base, with 12 bases remaining between them. The CDR3 region is CASRRAGSYNEQFF. The CDR3 nucleotides are TGTGCCAGCCGCCGGGCAGGGTCCTACAATGAGCAGTTCTTC.

The J gene is TRBJ2-7, the V gene TRBV20-1; TRBD2 aligns across 11 bases. V was clipped by 7 bases and J by 3 bases; unmatched bases: 14. From germline, CDR1 is DFQATT and CDR2 SNEGSKA (reference sequence). There are 16 residues in the CDR3. Here the CDR3 DNA reads TGCAGTGTTATGACTAGCGGGAACGAGGTTAGCTACGAGCAGTACTTC. It specifies CSVMTSGNEVSYEQYF.

This clonotype was found a few times. The chain couples TRBV20-1 to TRBJ2-7; possibly TRBD2 for D (5 bases). Germline V gene lookup returns CDR1 DFQATT and CDR2 SNEGSKA (reference sequence). This CDR3 is built from 14 residues. The V and J ends lost 1 base and 6 bases respectively, with 16 bases between them. The CDR3 sequence: CSARVPGTAAEQYF. CDR3 DNA: TGCAGTGCTAGAGTCCCCGGAACAGCGGCCGAGCAGTACTTC.

This clonotype was picked up a small number of times. The chain is built from TRBV29-1 and TRBJ2-1; 13 nucleotides line up with TRBD2. The germline CDR1 and CDR2 sequences are SQVTM and ANQGSEA. Trimming removed 4 bases from V and 12 bases from J; junction bases left unmatched: 12. The CDR3 has 15 residues. This CDR3 is CSVAAGLAGTVRQFF. DNA of the CDR3: TGCAGCGTTGCCGCGGGACTAGCGGGAACGGTTCGGCAGTTCTTC.

The rearrangement joins TRBV2 to TRBJ2-7; D uncertain. The CDR3 contains 14 residues. V was shortened by 2 bases and J by 2 bases, with 10 bases between the two germline ends. Germline V gives CDR1 SNHLY, CDR2 FYNNEI. In DNA form, the CDR3 reads TGTGCCAGCAGTGAAAGGGCGGAGACCTACGAGCAGTACTTC. Amino acid sequence: CASSERAETYEQYF. The full variable domain, in which reference TRBV2 and TRBJ2-7 provide the parts outside the CDR3, is EPEVTQTPSHQVTQMGQEVILRCVPISNHLYFYWYRQILGQKVEFLVSFYNNEISEKSEIFDDQFSVERPDGSNFTLKIRSTKLEDSAMYFCASSERAETYEQYFGPGTRLTVT.

V usage is TRBV5-1 and J usage is TRBJ2-4; TRBD1 is a possible D gene (6 bases). CDR1 and CDR2 from the germline V gene are SGHRS and YFSETQ. CDR3 length: 17 amino acids. With 2 bases removed from V and 0 bases from J, the gap between germline ends came to 15 bases. CDR3 in DNA: TGCGCCAGCAGCTTCTTGGACAGAAGTCCAGCCAAAAACATTCAGTACTTC. Protein sequence: CASSFLDRSPAKNIQYF.

J is TRBJ2-3 and V is TRBV3-1; 13 nucleotides line up with TRBD2. The CDR3 totals 17 residues. V dropped 4 bases and J dropped 3; count of bases not matched to a gene: 7. Germline V gene sequence: CDR1 LGHDT, CDR2 YNNKEL (reference sequence). CDR3 nucleotides: TGTGCCAGCAGCCTTTCGGGACTAGCGGGAATGACAGATACGCAGTATTTT. Its protein is CASSLSGLAGMTDTQYF.

This clonotype was found once. The J gene is TRBJ2-1, the V gene TRBV12-3 or TRBV12-4; D is unclear. Trimming left V 3 bases short and J 9 bases short, with 15 bases between. The CDR3 spans 14 residues. CDR3 in DNA: TGTGCCAGCAGTTTTAGTCGAGTTGCAAGTGAGCAGTTCTTC. As protein: CASSFSRVASEQFF.

This sequence joins TRBV4-2 and TRBJ1-6; 7 bases fit TRBD1. V gave up 3 bases and J gave up 7 bases; unmatched junction bases: 9. The CDR3 is 16 residues long. Germline CDR1 and CDR2: LGHNA and YNFKEQ. The CDR3 spells CASSQNRDRMNSPLHF. CDR3 DNA: TGTGCCAGCAGCCAGAACCGGGACAGAATGAATTCACCCCTCCACTTT.